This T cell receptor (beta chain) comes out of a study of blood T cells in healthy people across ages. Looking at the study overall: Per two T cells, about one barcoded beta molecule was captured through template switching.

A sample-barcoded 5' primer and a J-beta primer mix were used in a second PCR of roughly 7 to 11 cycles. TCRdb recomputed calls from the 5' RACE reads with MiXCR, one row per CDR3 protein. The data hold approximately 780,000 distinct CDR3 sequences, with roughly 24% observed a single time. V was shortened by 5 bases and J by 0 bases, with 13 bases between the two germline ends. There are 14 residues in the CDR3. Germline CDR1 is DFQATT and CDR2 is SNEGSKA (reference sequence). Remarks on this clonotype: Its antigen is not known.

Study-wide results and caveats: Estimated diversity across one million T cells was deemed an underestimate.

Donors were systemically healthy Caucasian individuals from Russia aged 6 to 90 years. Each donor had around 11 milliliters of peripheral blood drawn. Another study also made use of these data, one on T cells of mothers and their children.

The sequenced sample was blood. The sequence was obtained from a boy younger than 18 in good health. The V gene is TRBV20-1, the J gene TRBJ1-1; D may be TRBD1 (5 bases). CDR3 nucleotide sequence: TGCAGTGCTGTGGCGGGGACCATGAACACTGAAGCTTTCTTT. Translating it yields CSAVAGTMNTEAFF.